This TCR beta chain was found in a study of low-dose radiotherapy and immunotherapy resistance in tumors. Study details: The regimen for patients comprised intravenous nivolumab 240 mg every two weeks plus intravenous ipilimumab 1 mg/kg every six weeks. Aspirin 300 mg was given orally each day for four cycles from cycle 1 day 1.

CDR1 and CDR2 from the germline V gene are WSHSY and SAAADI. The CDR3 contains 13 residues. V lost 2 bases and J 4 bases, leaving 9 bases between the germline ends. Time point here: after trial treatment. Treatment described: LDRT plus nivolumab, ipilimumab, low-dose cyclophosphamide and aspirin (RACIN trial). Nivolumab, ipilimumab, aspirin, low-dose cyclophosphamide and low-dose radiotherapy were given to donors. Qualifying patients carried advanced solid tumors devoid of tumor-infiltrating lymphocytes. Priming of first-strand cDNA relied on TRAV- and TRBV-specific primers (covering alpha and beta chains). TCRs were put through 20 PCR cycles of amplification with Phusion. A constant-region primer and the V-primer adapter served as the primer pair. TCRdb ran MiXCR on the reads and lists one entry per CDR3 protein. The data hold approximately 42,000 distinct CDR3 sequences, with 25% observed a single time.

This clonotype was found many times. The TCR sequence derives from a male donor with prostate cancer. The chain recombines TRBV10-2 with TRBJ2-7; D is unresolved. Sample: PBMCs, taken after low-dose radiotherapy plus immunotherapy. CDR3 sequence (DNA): TGCGCCAGCAGTGAGGGCGGTGGGTACGAGCAGTACTTC. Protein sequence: CASSEGGGYEQYF.